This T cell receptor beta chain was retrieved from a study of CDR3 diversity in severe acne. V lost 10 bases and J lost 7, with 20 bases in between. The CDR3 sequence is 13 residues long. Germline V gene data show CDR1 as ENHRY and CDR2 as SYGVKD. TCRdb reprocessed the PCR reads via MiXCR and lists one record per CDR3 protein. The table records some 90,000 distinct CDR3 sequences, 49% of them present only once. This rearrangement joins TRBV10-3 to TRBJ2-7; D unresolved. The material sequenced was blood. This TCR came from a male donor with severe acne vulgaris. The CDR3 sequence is CASKERILMEQYF. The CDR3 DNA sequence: TGTGCCAGCAAGGAACGGATCCTAATGGAGCAGTACTTC.